This TCR beta chain was found in a study of CD8+ T cells in alopecia areata. General observations from the study: Lesional scalp exceeded normal scalp in clonality, especially in alopecia totalis/universalis. A large proportion of expanded lesional clones were detected persisting in scalp and blood during tofacitinib.

Treatment specified: oral pan-JAK inhibitor, 5-10 mg twice daily. Germline V gives CDR1 SGHNT, CDR2 YYREEE (reference sequence). This CDR3 is built from 14 residues. The V end lost 1 base, the J end lost 3 bases, and 11 bases lay between the germline ends. A word on this clone: Its antigen remains unknown.

Reverse transcribed after extraction, RNA yielded cDNA as the sequencing template. Assay used: immunoSEQ multiplex PCR; TCRdb lists only in-frame clones, some missing. The table includes about 74,000 clones, over 25% detected once. This chain joins TRBV5-4 and TRBJ2-7, with unresolved D. This clonotype was obtained from a human donor with alopecia areata. Sequenced material: CD8+ T cells sorted from blood, taken at week 4, from a patient treated with tofacitinib. In DNA form, the CDR3 reads TGTGCCAGCAGCTTGAACAGCGCCGACTACGAGCAGTACTTC. Protein sequence: CASSLNSADYEQYF.